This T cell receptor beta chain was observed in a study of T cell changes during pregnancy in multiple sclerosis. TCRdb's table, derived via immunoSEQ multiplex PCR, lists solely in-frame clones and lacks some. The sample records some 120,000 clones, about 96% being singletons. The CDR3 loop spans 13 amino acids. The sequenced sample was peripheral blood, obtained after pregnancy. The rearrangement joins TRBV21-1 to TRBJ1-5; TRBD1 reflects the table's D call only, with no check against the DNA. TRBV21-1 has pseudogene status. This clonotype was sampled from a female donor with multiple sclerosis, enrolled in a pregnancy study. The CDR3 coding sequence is TGTGCCAGCCCAGGCCCTGAGAATCAGCCCCAGCATTTT. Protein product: CASPGPENQPQHF.